This TCR beta chain was identified in a study of regulatory T cells in long-lasting Graves disease. The time point is: newly diagnosed GD, antithyroid drugs for less than 3 months. The TCR library was prepared using RNA isolated from PBMCs. This clonotype has a count of ten or more. To make TCR beta libraries, researchers used iRepertoire HTBI primers and Arm-PCR of CDR3 regions. TCRdb fed the multiplex PCR reads into MiXCR, producing one record per CDR3 protein. The sample includes about 240,000 distinct CDR3 sequences, just over 20% of them seen just once. This clonotype was sampled from a female donor with Graves disease. The source was peripheral blood mononuclear cells (PBMCs), collected at new diagnosis, from a patient treated with antithyroid drugs.

CDR3 nucleotide sequence: TGTGCCAGCAGTTTGGACAGGGGCACAGATACGCAGTATTTT. Its translation is CASSLDRGTDTQYF. The chain carries TRBV7-2 and TRBJ2-3, with 8 bases identical to TRBD1. The CDR3 sequence is 14 residues long. Germline CDR1 SGHTA, CDR2 FQGNSA. Losses at the gene ends were 6 bases for V and 1 base for J; bases not matched to a gene: 3.